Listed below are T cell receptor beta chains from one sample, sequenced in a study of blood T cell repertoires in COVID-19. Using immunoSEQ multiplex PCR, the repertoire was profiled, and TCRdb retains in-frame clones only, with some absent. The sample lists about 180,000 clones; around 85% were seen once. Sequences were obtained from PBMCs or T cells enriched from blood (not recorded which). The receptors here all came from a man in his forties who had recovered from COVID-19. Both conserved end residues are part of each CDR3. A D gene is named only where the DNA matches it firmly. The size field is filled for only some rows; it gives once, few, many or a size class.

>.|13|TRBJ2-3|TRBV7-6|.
CASSLGEADTQYF
TGTGCCAGCAGCTTAGGCGAGGCAGATACGCAGTATTTT
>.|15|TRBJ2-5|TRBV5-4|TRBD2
CASSYSAGGQETQYF
TGTGCCAGCAGCTACTCTGCGGGAGGGCAAGAGACCCAGTACTTC
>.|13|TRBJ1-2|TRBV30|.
CAWSPRENYGYTF
TGTGCCTGGAGTCCCCGGGAGAACTATGGCTACACCTTC
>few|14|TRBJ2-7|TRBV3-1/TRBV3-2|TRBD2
CASSPSGRLYEQYF
TGTGCCAGCAGCCCTAGCGGGAGGTTATACGAGCAGTACTTC
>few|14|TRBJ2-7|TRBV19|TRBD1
CASSRDSQIYEQYF
TGTGCCAGTAGTAGGGACAGCCAAATCTACGAGCAGTACTTC
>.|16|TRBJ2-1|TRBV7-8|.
CASSPYRVSSYNEQFF
TGTGCCAGCAGCCCCTACAGGGTTAGCTCCTACAATGAGCAGTTCTTC
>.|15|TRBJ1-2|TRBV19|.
CASSIITPTLYGYTF
TGTGCCAGTAGTATCATTACCCCGACTCTCTATGGCTACACCTTC
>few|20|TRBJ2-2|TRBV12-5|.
CASGLAPLPITAPNTGELFF
TGTGCTAGTGGTTTGGCACCACTACCCATAACGGCCCCGAACACCGGGGAGCTGTTTTTT
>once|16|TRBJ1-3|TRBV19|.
CASSTYSSISGNTIYF
TGTGCCAGTAGTACGTACAGTTCGATCTCTGGAAACACCATATATTTT
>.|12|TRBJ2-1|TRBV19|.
CASSLLGREQFF
TGTGCCAGTAGTCTGCTCGGTCGTGAGCAGTTCTTC
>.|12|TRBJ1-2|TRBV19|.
CASTDRIYGYTF
TGTGCCAGTACTGACAGGATATATGGCTACACCTTC
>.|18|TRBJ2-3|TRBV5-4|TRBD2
CASSSGTSGRVMSNTQYF
TGTGCCAGCAGCTCCGGGACTAGCGGGAGGGTCATGTCAAATACGCAGTATTTT
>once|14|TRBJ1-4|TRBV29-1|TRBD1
CSVQGALGTEKLFF
TGCAGCGTCCAGGGGGCGCTTGGGACTGAAAAACTGTTTTTT
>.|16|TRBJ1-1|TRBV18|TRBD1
CASSPQAGGLGTEAFF
TGTGCCAGCTCACCACAGGCAGGGGGCTTGGGGACTGAAGCTTTCTTT
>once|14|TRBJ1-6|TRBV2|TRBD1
CASSGGTYNSPLHF
TGTGCCAGCTCAGGGGGAACCTATAATTCACCCCTCCACTTT
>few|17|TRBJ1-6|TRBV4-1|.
CASSQEYWGLYNSPLHF
TGCGCCAGCAGCCAAGAATATTGGGGCCTCTATAATTCACCCCTCCACTTT
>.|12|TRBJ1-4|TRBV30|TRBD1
CAWSRDREKLFF
TGTGCCTGGTCCCGGGACAGGGAAAAACTGTTTTTT
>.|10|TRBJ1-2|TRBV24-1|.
CATHVQGYTF
TGTGCCACCCATGTTCAGGGCTACACCTTC
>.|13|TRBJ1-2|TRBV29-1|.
CSVEDARGYGYTF
TGCAGCGTTGAAGATGCCAGGGGATATGGCTACACCTTC
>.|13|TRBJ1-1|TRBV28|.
CASSKGRRTEAFF
TGTGCCAGCAGTAAAGGGAGGCGCACTGAAGCTTTCTTT
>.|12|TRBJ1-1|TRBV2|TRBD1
CASSSGGTEAFF
TGTGCCAGCAGCTCAGGGGGCACTGAAGCTTTCTTT
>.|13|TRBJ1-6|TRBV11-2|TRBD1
CASSTGGRTPLHF
TGTGCCAGCAGTACAGGGGGTAGGACACCCCTCCACTTT
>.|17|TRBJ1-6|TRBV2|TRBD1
CASSEGTGGSYNSPLHF
TGTGCCAGCAGTGAAGGTACAGGGGGCTCCTATAATTCACCCCTCCACTTT
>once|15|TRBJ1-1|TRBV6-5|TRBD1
CASRIQGAGSTEAFF
TGTGCCAGCAGGATACAGGGGGCAGGGTCCACTGAAGCTTTCTTT
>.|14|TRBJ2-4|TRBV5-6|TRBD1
CASSSWTGRNIQYF
TGTGCCAGCAGCTCTTGGACAGGGCGGAACATTCAGTACTTC
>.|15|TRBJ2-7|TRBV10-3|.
CAISEALRPGEEQYF
TGTGCCATCAGTGAGGCTCTACGGCCCGGGGAGGAGCAGTACTTC
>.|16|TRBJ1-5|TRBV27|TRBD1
CASSLFSGGINQPQHF
TGTGCCAGCAGTTTATTCTCAGGGGGCATCAATCAGCCCCAGCATTTT
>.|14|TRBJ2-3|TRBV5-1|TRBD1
CASSFDRGADTQYF
TGCGCCAGCAGCTTCGACAGGGGGGCAGATACGCAGTATTTT
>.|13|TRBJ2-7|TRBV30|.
CAWSVPGLGMQYF
TGTGCCTGGAGTGTCCCGGGGTTGGGTATGCAGTACTTC
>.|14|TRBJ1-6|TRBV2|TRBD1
CASTSTGVNSPLHF
TGTGCCAGCACCAGCACAGGGGTAAATTCACCCCTCCACTTT
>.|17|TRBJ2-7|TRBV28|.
CASSPPLPTVNSYEQYF
TGTGCCAGCAGTCCCCCCCTTCCTACAGTTAACTCCTACGAGCAGTACTTC
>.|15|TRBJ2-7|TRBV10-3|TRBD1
CAISARDRGIDEQYF
TGTGCCATCAGTGCCAGGGACAGGGGTATCGACGAGCAGTACTTC
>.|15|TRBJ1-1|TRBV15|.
CATSRNPGGNEVAFF
TGTGCCACCAGCAGAAACCCGGGGGGCAATGAGGTAGCTTTCTTT
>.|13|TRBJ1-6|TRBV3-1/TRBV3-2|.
CASSSNRVSPLHF
TGTGCCAGCAGCTCAAACCGCGTGTCACCCCTCCACTTT
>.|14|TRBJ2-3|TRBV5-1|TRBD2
CASSSSGRADTQYF
TGCGCCAGCAGCTCTAGCGGGAGGGCAGATACGCAGTATTTT
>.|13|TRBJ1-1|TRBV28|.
CASRPGQNTEAFF
TGTGCCAGCAGACCGGGACAAAACACTGAAGCTTTCTTT
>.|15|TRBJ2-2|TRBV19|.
CASSMLTPPPGELFF
TGTGCCAGTAGTATGCTGACACCACCCCCCGGGGAGCTGTTTTTT